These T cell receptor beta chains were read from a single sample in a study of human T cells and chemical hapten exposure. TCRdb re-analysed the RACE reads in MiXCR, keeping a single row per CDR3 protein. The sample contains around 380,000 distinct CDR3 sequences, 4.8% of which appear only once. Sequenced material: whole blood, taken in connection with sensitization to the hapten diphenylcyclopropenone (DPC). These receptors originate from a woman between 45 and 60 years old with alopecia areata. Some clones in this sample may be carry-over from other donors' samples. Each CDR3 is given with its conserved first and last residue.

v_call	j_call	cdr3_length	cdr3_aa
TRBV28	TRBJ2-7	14	CASSFRGQAYEQYF
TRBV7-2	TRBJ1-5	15	CASRSGTGGNQPQHF
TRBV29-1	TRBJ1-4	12	CSVGGGNEKLFF
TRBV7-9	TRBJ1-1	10	CASSLEEAFF
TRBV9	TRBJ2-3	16	CASSPWGLGNTDTQYF
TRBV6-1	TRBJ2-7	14	CASSELGNRGEQYF
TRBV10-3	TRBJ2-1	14	CAISLSGRGYEQFF
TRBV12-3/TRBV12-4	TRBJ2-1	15	CASSLQPSGGNEQFF
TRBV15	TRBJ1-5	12	CATSRDDEPQHF
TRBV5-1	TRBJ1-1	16	CASSLVILRENTEAFF
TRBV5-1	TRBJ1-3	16	CASSLGTAVSGNTIYF
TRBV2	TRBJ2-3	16	CASSERGRGGTDTQYF
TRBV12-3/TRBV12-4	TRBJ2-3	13	CASTGPSTDTQYF
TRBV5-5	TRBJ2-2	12	CASSKNTGELFF
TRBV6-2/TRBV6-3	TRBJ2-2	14	CASRTGQGIGELFF
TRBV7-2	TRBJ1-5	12	CASSFLNQPQHF
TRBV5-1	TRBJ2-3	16	CASSPYGLAGIDTQYF
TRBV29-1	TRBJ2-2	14	CSVDGTPNTGELFF
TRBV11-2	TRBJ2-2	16	CASNRLLGGRHGELFF
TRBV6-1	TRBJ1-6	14	CAGKDLSDGSPLHF
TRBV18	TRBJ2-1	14	CASSPLGGSNEQFF
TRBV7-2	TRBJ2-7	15	CASSPLAGGPYEQYF
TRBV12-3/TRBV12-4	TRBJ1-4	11	CASRGGVKLFF
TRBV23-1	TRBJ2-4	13	CASPPRAKNIQYF
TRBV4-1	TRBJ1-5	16	CASSQEVGLDNQPQHF
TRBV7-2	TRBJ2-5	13	CASSSRSWETQYF
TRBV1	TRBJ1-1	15	CTSSQEEPPNTEAFF
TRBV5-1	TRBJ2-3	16	CASSIGSPAGTDTQYF
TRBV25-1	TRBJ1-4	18	CASSSLPTGLATNEKLFF
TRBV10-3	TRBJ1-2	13	CATGTGTNYGYTF
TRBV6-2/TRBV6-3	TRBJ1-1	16	CASSSLRATRGTEAFF
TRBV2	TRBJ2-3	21	CASSSGAARETSGVPGDTQYF
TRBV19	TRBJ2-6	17	CASTTSVGGSGANVLTF
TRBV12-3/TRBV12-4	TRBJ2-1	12	CASSAPLDEQFF
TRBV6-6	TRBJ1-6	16	CASSVSQGTYNSPLHF
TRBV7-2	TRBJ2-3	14	CASSLSGREDTQYF
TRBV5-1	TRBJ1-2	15	CASSPPGTANYGYTF
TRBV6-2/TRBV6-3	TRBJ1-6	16	CASSYFGPRDGSPLHF
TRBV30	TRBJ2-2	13	CAWSVFNTGELFF
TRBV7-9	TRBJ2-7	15	CASSSSRGSSYEQYF
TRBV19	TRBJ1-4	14	CASSIWDGNEKLFF
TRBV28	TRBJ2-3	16	CASSFEGRGLTDTQYF
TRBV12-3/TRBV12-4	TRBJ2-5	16	CASSLDRGVMEETQYF
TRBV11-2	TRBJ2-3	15	CASSPLAGGPDTQYF
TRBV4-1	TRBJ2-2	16	CASSQEGLPNTGELFF
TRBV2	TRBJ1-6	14	CASKKGTGSSPLHF
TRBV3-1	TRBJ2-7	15	CASSQSGLAGHEQYF
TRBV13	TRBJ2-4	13	CASSLEARDIQYF
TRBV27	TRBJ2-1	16	CASSSERGAPYNEQFF
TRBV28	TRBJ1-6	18	CASSFIGRTSSYNSPLHF
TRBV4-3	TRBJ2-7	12	CASSQERSKQYF
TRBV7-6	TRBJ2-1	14	CASSPRTGYNEQFF
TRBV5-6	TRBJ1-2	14	CASSWLGEDYGYTF
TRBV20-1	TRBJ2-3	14	CSAHRAGSTDTQYF
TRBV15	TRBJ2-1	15	CATSNPAGVSYEQFF